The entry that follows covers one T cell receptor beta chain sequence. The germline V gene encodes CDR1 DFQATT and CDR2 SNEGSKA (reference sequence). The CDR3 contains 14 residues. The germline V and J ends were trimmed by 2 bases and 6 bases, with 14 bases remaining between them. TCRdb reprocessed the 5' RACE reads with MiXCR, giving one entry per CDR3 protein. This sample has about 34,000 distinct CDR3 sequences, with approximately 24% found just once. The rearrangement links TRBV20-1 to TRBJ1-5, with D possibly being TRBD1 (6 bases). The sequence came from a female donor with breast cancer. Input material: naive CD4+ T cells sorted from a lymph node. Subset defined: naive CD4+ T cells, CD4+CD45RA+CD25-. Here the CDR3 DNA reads TGCAGTGCTAGACTCGGACAGACAGCTCAGCCCCAGCATTTT. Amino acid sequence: CSARLGQTAQPQHF.